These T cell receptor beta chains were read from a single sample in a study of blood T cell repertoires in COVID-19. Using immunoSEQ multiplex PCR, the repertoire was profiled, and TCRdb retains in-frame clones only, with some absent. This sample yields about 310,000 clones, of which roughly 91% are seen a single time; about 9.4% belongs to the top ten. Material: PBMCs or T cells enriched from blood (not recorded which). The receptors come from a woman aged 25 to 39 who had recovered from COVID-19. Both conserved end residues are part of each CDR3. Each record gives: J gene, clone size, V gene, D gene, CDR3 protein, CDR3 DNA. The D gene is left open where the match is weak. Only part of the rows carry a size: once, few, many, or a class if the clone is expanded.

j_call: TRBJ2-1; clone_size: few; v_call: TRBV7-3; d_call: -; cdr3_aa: CASSLFQGKYNEQFF; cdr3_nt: TGTGCCAGCAGCTTATTCCAGGGGAAGTACAATGAGCAGTTCTTC
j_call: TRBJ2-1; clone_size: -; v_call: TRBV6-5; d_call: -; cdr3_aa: CASSFRRVPFNEQFF; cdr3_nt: TGTGCCAGCAGTTTCCGTCGGGTACCCTTCAATGAGCAGTTCTTC
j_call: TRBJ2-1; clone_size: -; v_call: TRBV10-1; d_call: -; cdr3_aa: CASSELAGAPLVF; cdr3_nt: TGCGCCAGCAGTGAGTTGGCAGGGGCTCCTCTGGTCTTC
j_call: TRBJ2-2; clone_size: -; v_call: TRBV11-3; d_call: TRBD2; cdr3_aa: CASSFSLLAGSTGELFF; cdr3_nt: TGTGCCAGCAGCTTTTCGTTGCTAGCGGGGTCAACCGGGGAGCTGTTTTTT
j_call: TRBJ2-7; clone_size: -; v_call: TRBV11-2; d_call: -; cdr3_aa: CASSPAAAIEQYF; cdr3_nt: TGTGCCAGCAGCCCGGCGGCAGCCATCGAGCAGTACTTC
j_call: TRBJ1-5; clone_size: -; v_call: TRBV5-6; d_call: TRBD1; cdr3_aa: CASSLGTGYRPQHF; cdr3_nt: TGTGCCAGCAGCCTAGGGACAGGGTATCGGCCCCAGCATTTT
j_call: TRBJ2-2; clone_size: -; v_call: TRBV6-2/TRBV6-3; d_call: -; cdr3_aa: CASSWAFTGELFF; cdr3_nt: TGTGCCAGCAGTTGGGCTTTCACCGGGGAGCTGTTTTTT
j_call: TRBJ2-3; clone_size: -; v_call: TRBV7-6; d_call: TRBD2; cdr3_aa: CASSLLGGSIADTQYF; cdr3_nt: TGTGCCAGCAGCTTACTTGGCGGGAGTATCGCAGATACGCAGTATTTT
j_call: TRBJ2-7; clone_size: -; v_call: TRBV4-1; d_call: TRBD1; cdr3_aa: CASSQNRGREYEQYF; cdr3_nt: TGCGCCAGCAGCCAGAACAGGGGGCGCGAGTACGAGCAGTACTTC
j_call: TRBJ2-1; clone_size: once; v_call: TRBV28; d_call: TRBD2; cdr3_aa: CASNRFGGSYNEQFF; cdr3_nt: TGTGCCAGCAACCGCTTCGGGGGGTCCTACAATGAGCAGTTCTTC
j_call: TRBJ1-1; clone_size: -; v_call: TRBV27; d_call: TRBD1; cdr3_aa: CASSSLGQGVAEAFF; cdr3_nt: TGTGCCAGCAGTTCCTTGGGACAGGGGGTGGCTGAAGCTTTCTTT
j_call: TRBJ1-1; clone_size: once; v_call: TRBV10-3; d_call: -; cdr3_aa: CAISDLPGTEAFF; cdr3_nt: TGTGCCATCAGTGATCTCCCCGGGACTGAAGCTTTCTTT
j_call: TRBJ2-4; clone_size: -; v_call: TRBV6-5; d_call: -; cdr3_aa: CASSYIGQQNIQYF; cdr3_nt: TGTGCCAGCAGTTACATCGGACAGCAAAACATTCAGTACTTC
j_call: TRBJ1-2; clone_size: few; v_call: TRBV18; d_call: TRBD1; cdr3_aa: CASSPSRDRGNYGYTF; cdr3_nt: TGTGCCAGCTCACCGTCCCGGGACAGGGGTAACTATGGCTACACCTTC
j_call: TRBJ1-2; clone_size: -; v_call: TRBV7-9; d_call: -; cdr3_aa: CASSLESNGGHGYTF; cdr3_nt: TGTGCCAGCAGCCTAGAAAGTAACGGGGGTCATGGCTACACCTTC
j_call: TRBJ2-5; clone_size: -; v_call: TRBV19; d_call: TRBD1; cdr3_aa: CASSATGQQETQYF; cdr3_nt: TGTGCCAGTAGTGCAACGGGACAGCAAGAGACCCAGTACTTC
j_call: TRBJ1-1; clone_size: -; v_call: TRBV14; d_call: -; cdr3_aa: CASSPPFAGNTEAFF; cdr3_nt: TGTGCCAGCAGCCCCCCGTTCGCGGGCAACACTGAAGCTTTCTTT
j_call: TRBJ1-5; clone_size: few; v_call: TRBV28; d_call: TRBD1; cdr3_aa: CASSLPGDRVGQPQHF; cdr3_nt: TGTGCCAGCAGTCTTCCAGGGGACAGGGTGGGGCAGCCCCAGCATTTT
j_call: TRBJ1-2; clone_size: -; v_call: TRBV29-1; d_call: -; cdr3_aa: CSVGGRLNYGYTF; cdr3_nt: TGCAGCGTTGGTGGCAGGCTGAACTATGGCTACACCTTC
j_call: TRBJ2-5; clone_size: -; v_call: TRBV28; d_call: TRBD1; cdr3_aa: CASRNRGETQYF; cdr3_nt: TGTGCCAGCAGAAACAGGGGAGAGACCCAGTACTTC
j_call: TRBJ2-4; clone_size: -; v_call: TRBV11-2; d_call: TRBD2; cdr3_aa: CASSLEASGRNIQYF; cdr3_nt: TGTGCCAGCAGCTTAGAAGCTAGCGGGAGAAACATTCAGTACTTC
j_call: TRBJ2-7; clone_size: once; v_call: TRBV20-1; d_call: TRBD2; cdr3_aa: CSAGDPLAGVEQYF; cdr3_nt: TGCAGTGCTGGTGACCCCCTGGCGGGAGTCGAGCAGTACTTC
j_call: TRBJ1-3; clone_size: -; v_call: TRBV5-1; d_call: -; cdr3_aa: CASSLAGYGNTIYF; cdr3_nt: TGCGCCAGCAGCTTGGCGGGGTATGGAAACACCATATATTTT
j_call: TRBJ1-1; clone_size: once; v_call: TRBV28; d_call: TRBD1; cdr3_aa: CASRVPGQGQYEAFF; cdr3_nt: TGTGCCAGCAGGGTCCCGGGACAGGGTCAATATGAAGCTTTCTTT
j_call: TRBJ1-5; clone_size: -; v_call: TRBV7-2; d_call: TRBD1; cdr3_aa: CASSPGQGADQPQHF; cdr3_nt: TGTGCCAGCAGCCCAGGACAGGGGGCCGATCAGCCCCAGCATTTT
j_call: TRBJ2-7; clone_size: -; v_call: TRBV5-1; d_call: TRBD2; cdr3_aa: CASSLAGGEQYF; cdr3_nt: TGCGCCAGCAGCTTGGCCGGGGGGGAGCAGTACTTC
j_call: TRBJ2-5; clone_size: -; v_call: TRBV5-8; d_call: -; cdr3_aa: CASLGGTWGETQYF; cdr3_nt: TGTGCCAGCTTGGGGGGTACCTGGGGGGAGACCCAGTACTTC
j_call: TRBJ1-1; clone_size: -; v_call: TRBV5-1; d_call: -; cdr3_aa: CASSLARGYTEAFF; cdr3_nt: TGCGCCAGCAGCTTGGCCAGGGGATACACTGAAGCTTTCTTT